Listed here are 5 T cell receptor beta chains from one sample, sequenced in a study of shared clonotypes between healthy human individuals. The protocol was immunoSEQ multiplex PCR, while the TCRdb copy is restricted to in-frame clones and leaves out a portion. The table lists a few million clones, about 93% of them singletons. Positively selected for CCR7, the CD45RO-negative cells used as naive CD8 cells excluded terminally differentiated effector memory CD45RA+ cells. The specimen sequenced was naive CD8+ T cells from PBMCs. All receptors derive from a man aged 18 to 30 in good health. Some clones in this sample may be carry-over from other donors' samples.

The chain joins TRBV4-1 to TRBJ2-5; D possibly corresponds to TRBD2 (5 bases). The germline V gene encodes CDR1 MGHRA and CDR2 YSYEKL. V gave up 4 bases and J gave up 0 bases, with 15 bases separating them. The CDR3 runs to 16 residues. CDR3 DNA: TGCGCCAGCAGCCCTCTTAGCGAGAAACACCAAGAGACCCAGTACTTC. Translation: CASSPLSEKHQETQYF.

The J gene is TRBJ2-3, the V gene TRBV9, with D possibly TRBD1 on 5 matching bases. Per germline, CDR1 SGDLS and CDR2 YYNGEE. CDR3 size: 13 residues. V lost 4 bases and J lost 7, with 13 bases in between. The CDR3, as DNA: TGTGCCAGCAGCCCCCGGCAGGGAAATACGCAGTATTTT. This translates into CASSPRQGNTQYF.

The V gene is TRBV28, the J gene TRBJ2-1, with 10 bases fitting TRBD2. From germline, CDR1 is MDHEN and CDR2 SYDVKM. Losses at the gene ends were 3 bases for V and 6 bases for J; bases not matched to a gene: 8. The CDR3 extends over 16 amino acids. CDR3 nucleotides: TGTGCCAGCAGTTTCGGAGCTAGCGGGAGTTTCAATGAGCAGTTCTTC. Translated, it gives CASSFGASGSFNEQFF.

The chain combines TRBV9 with TRBJ2-7; maybe TRBD2 (5 bases). The CDR3 loop spans 16 amino acids. V was shortened by 3 bases and J by 1 base, with 17 bases between the two germline ends. Looked up from germline, CDR1 is SGDLS and CDR2 is YYNGEE. CDR3 sequence: CASSATSGMSSYEQYF. CDR3 bases: TGTGCCAGCAGCGCGACTTCCGGGATGTCATCCTACGAGCAGTACTTC.

This chain connects TRBV7-9 to TRBJ2-3; 10 nucleotides match TRBD1. After removal of 6 bases from V and 6 bases from J, the junction contained 15 bases not matched to a gene. Germline values: CDR1 SEHNR, CDR2 FQNEAQ (reference sequence). This CDR3 is 17 amino acids long. CDR3 in DNA: TGTGCCAGCAGAACTAGTACCGGGACAGGGGATCTGGATACGCAGTATTTT. Translated: CASRTSTGTGDLDTQYF.